This T cell receptor (beta chain) was obtained from a study of graft-versus-host responses after intestinal transplantation. Looking at the study overall: All recipients were transplanted with multivisceral, liver-intestinal, or isolated intestinal grafts.

Points from the study as a whole: Recipient bone marrow held GvH clones, some seen earlier in ileum or blood.

This CDR3 spans 15 amino acids. Germline CDR1 reads SGHTA; CDR2 reads FQGNSA. With 5 bases removed from V and 1 base from J, the gap between germline ends came to 15 bases. Points on this clone: The antigen is not known.

TCRdb keeps only in-frame clones here, not all; method: immunoSEQ multiplex PCR. The table has 33,000 or so clones, more than 90% seen once. The receptor was derived from a human patient who received an intestinal transplant, so some T cells may come from the graft donor. This chain uses TRBV7-2 with TRBJ2-7, with D hard to call. The specimen was PBMCs, collected 16 days after intestinal transplant. CDR3 region: CASSLGMTVSYEQYF. For the CDR3, the DNA is TGTGCCAGCAGCCTTGGGATGACGGTTTCCTACGAGCAGTACTTC.